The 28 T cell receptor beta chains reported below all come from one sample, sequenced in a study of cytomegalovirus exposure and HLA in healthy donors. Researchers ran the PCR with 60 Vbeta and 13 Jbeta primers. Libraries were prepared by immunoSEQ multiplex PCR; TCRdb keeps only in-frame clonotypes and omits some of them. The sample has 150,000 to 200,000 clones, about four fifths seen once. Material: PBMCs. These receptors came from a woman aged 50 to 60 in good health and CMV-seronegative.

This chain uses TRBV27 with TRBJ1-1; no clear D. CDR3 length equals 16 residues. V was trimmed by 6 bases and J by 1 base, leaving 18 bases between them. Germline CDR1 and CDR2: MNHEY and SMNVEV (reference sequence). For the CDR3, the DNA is TGTGCCAGCAGCCTTTCTTTTGACAAATGGAACACTGAAGCTTTCTTT. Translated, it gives CASSLSFDKWNTEAFF.

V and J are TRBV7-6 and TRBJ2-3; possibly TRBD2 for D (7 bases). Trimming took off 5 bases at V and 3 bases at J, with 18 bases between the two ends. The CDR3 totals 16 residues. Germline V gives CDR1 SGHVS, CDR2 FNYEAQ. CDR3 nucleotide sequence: TGTGCCAGCAGCCTCCAGAGGGCGGGGGCAACAGATACGCAGTATTTT. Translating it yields CASSLQRAGATDTQYF.

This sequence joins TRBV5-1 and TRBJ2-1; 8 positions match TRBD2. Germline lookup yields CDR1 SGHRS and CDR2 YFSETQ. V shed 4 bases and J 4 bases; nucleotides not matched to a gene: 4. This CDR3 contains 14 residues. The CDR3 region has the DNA TGCGCCAGCAGCACCGGGACTAGATACAATGAGCAGTTCTTC. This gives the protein CASSTGTRYNEQFF.

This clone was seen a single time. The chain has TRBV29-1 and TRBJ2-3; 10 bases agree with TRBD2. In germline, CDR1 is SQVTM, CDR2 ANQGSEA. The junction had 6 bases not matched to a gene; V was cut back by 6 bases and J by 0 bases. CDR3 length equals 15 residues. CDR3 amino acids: CSVNTSGNSTDTQYF. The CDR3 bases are TGCAGCGTCAACACTAGCGGGAATAGCACAGATACGCAGTATTTT.

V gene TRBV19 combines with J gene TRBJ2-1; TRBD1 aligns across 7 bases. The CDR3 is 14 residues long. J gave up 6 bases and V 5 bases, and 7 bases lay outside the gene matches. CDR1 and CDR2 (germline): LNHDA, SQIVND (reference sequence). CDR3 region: CASSLRQGSNEQFF. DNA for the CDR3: TGTGCCAGTAGTCTCCGACAGGGATCCAATGAGCAGTTCTTC.

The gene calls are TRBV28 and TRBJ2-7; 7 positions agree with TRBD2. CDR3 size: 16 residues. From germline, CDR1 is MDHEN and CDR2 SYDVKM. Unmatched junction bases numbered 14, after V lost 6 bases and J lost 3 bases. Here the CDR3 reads CASSPSHGGSVYEQYF. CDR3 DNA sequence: TGTGCCAGCAGCCCTTCCCACGGCGGGAGTGTCTACGAGCAGTACTTC.

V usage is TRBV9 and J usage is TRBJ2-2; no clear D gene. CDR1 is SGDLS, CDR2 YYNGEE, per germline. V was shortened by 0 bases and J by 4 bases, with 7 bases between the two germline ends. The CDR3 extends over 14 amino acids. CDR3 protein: CASSVGLTTGELFF. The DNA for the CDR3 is TGTGCCAGCAGCGTAGGTCTAACCACCGGGGAGCTGTTTTTT.

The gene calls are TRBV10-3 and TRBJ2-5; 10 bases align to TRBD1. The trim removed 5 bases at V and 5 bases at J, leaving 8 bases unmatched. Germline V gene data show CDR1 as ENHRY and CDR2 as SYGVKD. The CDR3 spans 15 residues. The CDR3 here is CAISSWTGGEETQYF. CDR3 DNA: TGTGCCATCAGTTCTTGGACAGGGGGTGAGGAGACCCAGTACTTC.

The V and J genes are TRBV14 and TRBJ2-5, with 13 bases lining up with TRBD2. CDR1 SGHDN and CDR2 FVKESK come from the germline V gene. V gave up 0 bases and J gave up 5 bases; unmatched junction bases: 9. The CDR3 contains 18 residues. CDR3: CASSQDFPGLAGVETQYF. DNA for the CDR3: TGTGCCAGCAGCCAAGATTTCCCTGGACTAGCGGGGGTGGAGACCCAGTACTTC.

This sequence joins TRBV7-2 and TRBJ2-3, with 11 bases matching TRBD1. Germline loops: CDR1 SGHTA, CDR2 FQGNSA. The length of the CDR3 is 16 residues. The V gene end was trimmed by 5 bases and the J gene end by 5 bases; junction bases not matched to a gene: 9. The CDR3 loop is CASSQGQGVFGDTQYF. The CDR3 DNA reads TGTGCCAGCAGCCAGGGACAGGGGGTTTTTGGAGATACGCAGTATTTT.

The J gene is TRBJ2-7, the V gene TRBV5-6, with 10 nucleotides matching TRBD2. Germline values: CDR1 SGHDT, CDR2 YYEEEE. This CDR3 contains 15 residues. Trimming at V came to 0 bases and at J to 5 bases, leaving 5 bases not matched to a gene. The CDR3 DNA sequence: TGTGCCAGCAGCTTGGTGAGCGGGAGGGCCAACGAGCAGTACTTC. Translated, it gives CASSLVSGRANEQYF.

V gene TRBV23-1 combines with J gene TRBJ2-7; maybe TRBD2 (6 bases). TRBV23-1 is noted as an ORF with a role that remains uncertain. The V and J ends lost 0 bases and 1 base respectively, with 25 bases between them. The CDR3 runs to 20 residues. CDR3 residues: CASSQSPAQTRLTQSYEQYF. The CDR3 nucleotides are TGCGCCAGCAGTCAATCGCCTGCGCAGACTAGGCTTACCCAATCCTACGAGCAGTACTTC.

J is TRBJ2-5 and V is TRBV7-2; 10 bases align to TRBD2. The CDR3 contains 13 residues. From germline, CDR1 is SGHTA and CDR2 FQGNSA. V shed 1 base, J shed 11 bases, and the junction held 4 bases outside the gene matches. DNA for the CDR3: TGTGCCAGCAGCTTAGGGACTAGCGGAGAGCAGTACTTC. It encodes CASSLGTSGEQYF. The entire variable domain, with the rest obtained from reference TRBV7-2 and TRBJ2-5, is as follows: GAGVSQSPSNKVTEKGKDVELRCDPISGHTALYWYRQSLGQGLEFLIYFQGNSAPDKSGLPSDRFSAERTGGSVSTLTIQRTQQEDSAVYLCASSLGTSGEQYFGPGTRLLVL.

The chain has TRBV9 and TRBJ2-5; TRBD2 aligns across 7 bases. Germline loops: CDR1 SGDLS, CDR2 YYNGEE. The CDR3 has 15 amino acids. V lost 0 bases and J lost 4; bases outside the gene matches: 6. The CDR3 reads CASSVGGAGRETQYF. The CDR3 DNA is TGTGCCAGCAGCGTAGGGGGAGCGGGACGAGAGACCCAGTACTTC.

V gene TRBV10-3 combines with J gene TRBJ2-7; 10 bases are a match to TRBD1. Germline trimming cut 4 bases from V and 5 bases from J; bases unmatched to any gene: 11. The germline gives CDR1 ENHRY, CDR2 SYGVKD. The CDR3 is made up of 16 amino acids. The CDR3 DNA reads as TGTGCCATCAGTGCACCCCGGGACAGGGGTAGCAACGAGCAGTACTTC. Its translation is CAISAPRDRGSNEQYF.

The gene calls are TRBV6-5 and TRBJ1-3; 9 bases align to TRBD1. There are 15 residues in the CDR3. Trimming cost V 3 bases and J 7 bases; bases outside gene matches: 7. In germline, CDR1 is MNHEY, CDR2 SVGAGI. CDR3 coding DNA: TGTGCCAGCAGTTATGGGACAGGGACTTTGAACACCATATATTTT. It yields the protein CASSYGTGTLNTIYF.

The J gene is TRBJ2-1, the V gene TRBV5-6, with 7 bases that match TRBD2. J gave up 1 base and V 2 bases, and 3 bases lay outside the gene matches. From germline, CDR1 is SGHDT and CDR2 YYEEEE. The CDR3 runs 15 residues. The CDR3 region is CASSLTGGSYNEQFF. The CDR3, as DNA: TGTGCCAGCAGCTTAACGGGGGGTTCCTACAATGAGCAGTTCTTC. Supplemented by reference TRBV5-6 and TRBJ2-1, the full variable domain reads DAGVTQSPTHLIKTRGQQVTLRCSPKSGHDTVSWYQQALGQGPQFIFQYYEEEERQRGNFPDRFSGHQFPNYSSELNVNALLLGDSALYLCASSLTGGSYNEQFFGPGTRLTVL.

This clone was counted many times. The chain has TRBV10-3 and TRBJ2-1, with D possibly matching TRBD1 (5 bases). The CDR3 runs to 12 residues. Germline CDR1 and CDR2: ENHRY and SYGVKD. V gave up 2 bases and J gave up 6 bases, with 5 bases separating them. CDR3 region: CAISEDSNEQFF. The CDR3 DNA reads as TGTGCCATCAGTGAGGACAGCAATGAGCAGTTCTTC.

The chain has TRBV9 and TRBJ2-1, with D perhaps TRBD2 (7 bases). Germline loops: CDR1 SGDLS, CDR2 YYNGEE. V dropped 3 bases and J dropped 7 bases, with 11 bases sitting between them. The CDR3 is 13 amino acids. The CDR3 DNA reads TGTGCCAGCAGCGCGGGGGGCCGAAATGAGCAGTTCTTC. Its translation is CASSAGGRNEQFF.

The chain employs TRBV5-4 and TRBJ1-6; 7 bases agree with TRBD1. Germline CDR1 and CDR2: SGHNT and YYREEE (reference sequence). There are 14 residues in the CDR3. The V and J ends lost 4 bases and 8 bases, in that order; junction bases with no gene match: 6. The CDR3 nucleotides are TGTGCCAGCAGCACTACAGGGGTCGATTCACCCCTCCACTTT. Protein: CASSTTGVDSPLHF.

CDR3 in DNA: TGTGCCAGCACCAGTCAAAACTACGAGCAGTACTTC. This sequence encodes CASTSQNYEQYF. The chain links TRBV27 to TRBJ2-7; no clear D. The germline V gene has CDR1 MNHEY and CDR2 SMNVEV (reference sequence). The CDR3 sequence is 12 residues long. V lost 7 bases to trimming and J lost 3 bases, with 10 bases between them.

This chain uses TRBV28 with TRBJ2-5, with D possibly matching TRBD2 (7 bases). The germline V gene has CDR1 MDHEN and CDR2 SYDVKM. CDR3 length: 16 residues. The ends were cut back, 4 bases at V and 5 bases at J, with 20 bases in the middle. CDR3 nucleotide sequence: TGTGCCAGCAGTTCCATTGGGCCGGGGGGCGGGGAGACCCAGTACTTC. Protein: CASSSIGPGGGETQYF.

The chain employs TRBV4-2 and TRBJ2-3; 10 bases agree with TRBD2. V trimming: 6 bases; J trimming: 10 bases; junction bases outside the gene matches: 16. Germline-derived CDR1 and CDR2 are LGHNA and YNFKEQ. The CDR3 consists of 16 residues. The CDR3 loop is CASRIRMSGGAGSQYF. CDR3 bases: TGTGCCAGCAGGATCAGGATGAGCGGGGGGGCTGGATCGCAGTATTTT.

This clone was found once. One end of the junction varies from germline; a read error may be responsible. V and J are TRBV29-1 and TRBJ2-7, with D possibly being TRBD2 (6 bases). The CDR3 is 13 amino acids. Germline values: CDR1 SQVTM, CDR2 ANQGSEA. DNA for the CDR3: TGCAGCGTTGAGGGAGGAAATTACTACGAGCGGTACTTC. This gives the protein CSVEGGNYYERYF.

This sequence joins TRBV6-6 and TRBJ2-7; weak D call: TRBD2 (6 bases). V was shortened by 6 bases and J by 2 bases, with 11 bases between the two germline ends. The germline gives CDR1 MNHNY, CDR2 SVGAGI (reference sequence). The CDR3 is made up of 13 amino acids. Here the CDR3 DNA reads TGTGCCAGCAGACCCGGGGGAGCCTACGAGCAGTACTTC. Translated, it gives CASRPGGAYEQYF.

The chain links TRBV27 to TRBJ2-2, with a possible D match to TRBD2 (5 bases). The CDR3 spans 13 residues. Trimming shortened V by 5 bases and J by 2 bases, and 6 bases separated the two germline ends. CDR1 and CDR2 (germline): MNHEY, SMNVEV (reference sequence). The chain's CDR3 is CASSRTNTGELFF. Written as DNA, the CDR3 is TGTGCCAGCAGTCGGACTAACACCGGGGAGCTGTTTTTT.

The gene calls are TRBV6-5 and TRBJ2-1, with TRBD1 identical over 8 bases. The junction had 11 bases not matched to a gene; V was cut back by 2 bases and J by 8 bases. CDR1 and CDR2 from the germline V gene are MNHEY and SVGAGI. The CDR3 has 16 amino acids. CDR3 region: CASSYTRTGLVYEQFF. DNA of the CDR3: TGTGCCAGCAGTTACACCCGGACAGGGCTCGTCTATGAGCAGTTCTTC.

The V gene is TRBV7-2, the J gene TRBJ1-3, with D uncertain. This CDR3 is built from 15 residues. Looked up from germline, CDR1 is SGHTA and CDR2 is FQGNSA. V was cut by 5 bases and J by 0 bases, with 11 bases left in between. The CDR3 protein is CASSPPKDSGNTIYF. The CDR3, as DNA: TGTGCCAGCAGCCCGCCTAAAGACTCTGGAAACACCATATATTTT.